Each of the 16 T cell receptor beta chains below was sequenced from the same sample in a study of T cell responses to AZD1222 COVID-19 vaccine. Produced via immunoSEQ multiplex PCR; TCRdb's table is partial and in-frame only. The sample includes under 200,000 clones, more than 70% of them seen just once. The sequences come from peripheral blood, collected 28 days after the second AZD1222 dose. The source of these receptors is an adult who received the AZD1222 COVID-19 vaccine.

This sequence joins TRBV7-9 and TRBJ2-1; 8 bases map to TRBD2. Germline loops: CDR1 SEHNR, CDR2 FQNEAQ (reference sequence). This CDR3 is 15 amino acids long. V trimming: 6 bases; J trimming: 5 bases; junction bases outside the gene matches: 9. Written as DNA, the CDR3 is TGTGCCAGCAGATCCAGCGGGGGCGGCCACAATGAGCAGTTCTTC. This translates into CASRSSGGGHNEQFF.

This clone appeared once. V and J are TRBV10-3 and TRBJ2-2, with D possibly being TRBD1 or TRBD2 (7 bases each). The V gene's germline CDR1 is ENHRY and CDR2 SYGVKD. V was clipped by 10 bases and J by 5 bases, with 23 bases between them. CDR3 length equals 16 residues. The CDR3 loop reads CATSTSAQGGTGELFF. For the CDR3, the DNA is TGTGCCACCTCAACTAGCGCTCAGGGGGGAACCGGGGAGCTGTTTTTT.

This chain connects TRBV10-3 to TRBJ2-7; D is perhaps TRBD1 (5 bases). Trimming cost V 6 bases and J 5 bases, with 17 bases left between them. Looked up from germline, CDR1 is ENHRY and CDR2 is SYGVKD. This CDR3 has 14 amino acids. CDR3 sequence (DNA): TGTGCCATCAGATTGACGACAGATTCCCACGAGCAGTACTTC. Amino acids: CAIRLTTDSHEQYF.

The CDR3 is CASSARGSYNSPLHF. Here the CDR3 DNA reads TGTGCCAGCAGCGCTCGGGGGTCTTATAATTCACCCCTCCACTTT. V gene TRBV7-8 combines with J gene TRBJ1-6; maybe TRBD1 (5 bases). The germline CDR1 and CDR2 sequences are SGHVS and FQNEAQ. This CDR3 has 15 amino acids. Trimming pared 5 bases from V and 4 bases from J, leaving 12 bases between.

The V gene is TRBV5-8, the J gene TRBJ2-7; D possibly corresponds to TRBD2 (5 bases). The CDR3 loop spans 14 amino acids. The germline CDR1 and CDR2 sequences are SGHTS and YDEGEE. V was shortened by 4 bases and J by 3 bases, with 14 bases between the two germline ends. The CDR3 region is CASSPRSTSYEQYF. DNA for the CDR3: TGTGCCAGCAGCCCCCGCTCCACTAGCTACGAGCAGTACTTC.

V gene TRBV20-1 combines with J gene TRBJ1-4; no definite D call. The germline V gene has CDR1 DFQATT and CDR2 SNEGSKA (reference sequence). The CDR3 sequence is 11 residues long. V was cut by 4 bases and J by 8 bases, with 8 bases left in between. Written as DNA, the CDR3 is TGCAGTGCTACGGCATCAGAAAAACTGTTTTTT. Encoded protein: CSATASEKLFF.

V and J are TRBV5-1 and TRBJ2-2; TRBD1 aligns across 10 bases. The germline V gene has CDR1 SGHRS and CDR2 YFSETQ. The V and J ends lost 4 bases and 5 bases, in that order; junction bases with no gene match: 2. The CDR3 contains 14 residues. The CDR3 nucleotides read TGCGCCAGCAGCGGGGGACAGGGGACCGGGGAGCTGTTTTTT. It specifies CASSGGQGTGELFF.

CDR3 DNA: TGTGCCAGCAGTGAGTTCGCGGGATCTTACAATGAGCAGTTCTTC. It is translated as CASSEFAGSYNEQFF. The V and J genes are TRBV2 and TRBJ2-1; maybe TRBD2 (6 bases). CDR1 and CDR2 (germline): SNHLY, FYNNEI. The CDR3 contains 15 residues. V was shortened by 3 bases and J by 4 bases, with 13 bases between the two germline ends.

V and J are TRBV7-9 and TRBJ1-5; 7 bases fit TRBD1. CDR1 is SEHNR, CDR2 FQNEAQ, per germline (reference sequence). The CDR3 contains 17 residues. V was clipped by 1 base and J by 0 bases; unmatched bases: 6. CDR3 in amino acids: CASSLGQGQASNQPQHF. CDR3 nucleotides: TGTGCCAGCAGCTTAGGACAGGGCCAAGCTAGCAATCAGCCCCAGCATTTT. Based on the CDR3 plus reference TRBV7-9 and TRBJ1-5, the full variable domain is DTGVSQNPRHKITKRGQNVTFRCDPISEHNRLYWYRQTLGQGPEFLTYFQNEAQLEKSRLLSDRFSAERPKGSFSTLEIQRTEQGDSAMYLCASSLGQGQASNQPQHFGDGTRLSIL.

The chain links TRBV5-1 to TRBJ1-2; D ambiguous. This CDR3 comprises 14 residues. The germline V gene has CDR1 SGHRS and CDR2 YFSETQ. V was clipped by 5 bases and J by 8 bases, with 19 bases between them. The CDR3: CASRYGWEDSGYTF. For the CDR3, the DNA is TGCGCCAGCAGATACGGATGGGAGGATTCCGGCTACACCTTC.

CDR3 nucleotides: TGTGCCAGCAGTTGGCCAGCGGCCTACGAGCAGTACTTC. This gives the protein CASSWPAAYEQYF. The chain combines TRBV6-2 or TRBV6-3 with TRBJ2-7; D might be TRBD2 (5 bases). Germline V gene sequence: CDR1 MNHEY, CDR2 SVGEGT. This CDR3 region has 13 residues. V was clipped by 4 bases and J by 2 bases, with 9 bases between them.

V is TRBV7-2 and J is TRBJ2-7; 8 nucleotides match TRBD2. Germline V gives CDR1 SGHTA, CDR2 FQGNSA. Trimming took 4 bases from V and 2 from J; bases not matched to a gene: 7. The CDR3 totals 15 residues. This CDR3 is CASSYSGTPTYEQYF. The CDR3 region has the DNA TGTGCCAGCAGCTATAGCGGGACCCCGACCTACGAGCAGTACTTC. Variable domain in full (rest from reference TRBV7-2 and TRBJ2-7): GAGVSQSPSNKVTEKGKDVELRCDPISGHTALYWYRQSLGQGLEFLIYFQGNSAPDKSGLPSDRFSAERTGGSVSTLTIQRTQQEDSAVYLCASSYSGTPTYEQYFGPGTRLTVT.

The V gene is TRBV13, the J gene TRBJ2-3; 13 bases are shared with TRBD2. J lost 2 bases, V lost 4 bases, and 3 bases had no gene match. The CDR3 runs 16 residues. The V gene's germline CDR1 is PRHDT and CDR2 FYEKMQ (reference sequence). This CDR3 is CASSSGLAGVTDTQYF. As DNA, the CDR3 is TGTGCCAGCAGCTCCGGACTAGCGGGAGTCACAGATACGCAGTATTTT.

The V gene is TRBV2, the J gene TRBJ2-7; tentatively, D is TRBD2 (5 bases). The germline V and J ends were trimmed by 3 bases and 3 bases, with 12 bases remaining between them. Germline assignment: CDR1 SNHLY and CDR2 FYNNEI. The CDR3 is made up of 14 amino acids. The CDR3 DNA is TGTGCCAGCAGTGACCCGGGAATCTTCTACGAGCAGTACTTC. This gives the protein CASSDPGIFYEQYF.

This chain uses TRBV6-5 with TRBJ1-5; D may be TRBD1 (5 bases). Germline lookup yields CDR1 MNHEY and CDR2 SVGAGI. Trimming removed 7 bases at V and 4 bases at J, with 14 bases between. The CDR3 is made up of 14 amino acids. The CDR3 coding sequence is TGTGCCAGCACCATGGTCGGGGGGAATCAGCCCCAGCATTTT. The encoded protein is CASTMVGGNQPQHF.

This sequence joins TRBV19 and TRBJ2-5; D is possibly TRBD1 (6 bases). Germline lookup yields CDR1 LNHDA and CDR2 SQIVND (reference sequence). This CDR3 spans 12 amino acids. V was trimmed by 5 bases and J by 5 bases, leaving 9 bases between them. The CDR3 loop is CASSPQGETQYF. The CDR3 DNA follows: TGTGCCAGTAGTCCCCAGGGGGAGACCCAGTACTTC.